The 14 T cell receptor beta chains presented below share a single source sample, sequenced in a study of cytomegalovirus exposure and HLA in healthy donors. Amplification used 60 Vbeta primers and 13 Jbeta primers. Repertoires were generated with immunoSEQ multiplex PCR, while TCRdb's copy carries only in-frame clones and drops some. The table includes around 130,000 clones, roughly 79% detected once. Material for sequencing was PBMCs. These receptors came from a man aged 18 to 29 in good health and CMV-seronegative.

The genes are TRBV27 and TRBJ1-4, with D possibly being TRBD1 (5 bases). Germline V gene sequence: CDR1 MNHEY, CDR2 SMNVEV (reference sequence). V lost 4 bases to trimming and J lost 9 bases, with 12 bases between them. The CDR3 is 13 residues long. The CDR3 nucleotides are TGTGCCAGCAGTTCCGACAGTCGGAAAAAACTGTTTTTT. Amino acids: CASSSDSRKKLFF.

V is TRBV4-1 and J is TRBJ1-5; TRBD1 matches at 8 bases. Per the germline V gene, CDR1 is MGHRA and CDR2 is YSYEKL. The CDR3 totals 16 residues. With V trimmed by 0 bases and J by 7 bases, 8 bases remained unmatched. The CDR3 region is CASSQETRGQGQPQHF. The CDR3 bases are TGCGCCAGCAGCCAAGAGACCAGGGGGCAGGGGCAGCCCCAGCATTTT.

The chain has TRBV7-9 and TRBJ1-1; 8 positions match TRBD1. After removal of 6 bases from V and 2 bases from J, the junction contained 8 bases not matched to a gene. Germline V gene sequence: CDR1 SEHNR, CDR2 FQNEAQ (reference sequence). The CDR3 totals 15 residues. The CDR3 DNA reads as TGTGCCAGCAGTCGGAGGACAGGGTACAACACTGAAGCTTTCTTT. Amino acids: CASSRRTGYNTEAFF.

The chain joins TRBV6-5 to TRBJ1-6, with a weak D call TRBD1 (6 bases). The CDR3 has 14 residues. The V and J ends lost 6 bases and 7 bases respectively, with 13 bases between them. The germline gives CDR1 MNHEY, CDR2 SVGAGI. The CDR3 loop reads CASRLQGLNSPLHF. DNA of the CDR3: TGTGCCAGCAGACTACAGGGTCTAAATTCACCCCTCCACTTT.

The chain has TRBV27 and TRBJ1-5, with D possibly matching TRBD1 (6 bases). CDR3 size: 16 residues. With 0 bases removed from V and 1 base from J, the gap between germline ends came to 10 bases. Per germline, CDR1 MNHEY and CDR2 SMNVEV (reference sequence). CDR3 sequence: CASSLSAGESNQPQHF. The CDR3 nucleotides are TGTGCCAGCAGTTTATCGGCAGGGGAGAGCAATCAGCCCCAGCATTTT.

The V gene is TRBV27, the J gene TRBJ2-3; 8 bases line up with TRBD2. V was clipped by 7 bases and J by 3 bases; unmatched bases: 9. Germline V gene lookup returns CDR1 MNHEY and CDR2 SMNVEV (reference sequence). CDR3 length: 15 residues. CDR3: CASIEGLGLTDTQYF. As DNA, the CDR3 is TGTGCCAGCATCGAGGGACTAGGTCTGACAGATACGCAGTATTTT.

This rearrangement joins TRBV28 to TRBJ1-2; 9 bases are a match to TRBD1. The V gene end was trimmed by 10 bases and the J gene end by 9 bases; junction bases not matched to a gene: 12. The germline CDR1 and CDR2 sequences are MDHEN and SYDVKM. The CDR3 runs to 13 residues. In DNA form, the CDR3 reads TGTGCCACAAAACAGGGGGCAAAAGGAAGCTACACCTTC. Translating gives CATKQGAKGSYTF.

The CDR3 bases are TGTGCCAGCAGTCCGATCTACAGGGGAGCCAAAAACATTCAGTACTTC. The encoded protein is CASSPIYRGAKNIQYF. The chain uses TRBV27 and TRBJ2-4; TRBD1 agrees at 7 bases. The CDR3 length is 16 residues. V shed 5 bases, J shed 0 bases, and the junction held 7 bases outside the gene matches. Germline V gene lookup returns CDR1 MNHEY and CDR2 SMNVEV (reference sequence).

This clone was picked up a small number of times. The rearrangement joins TRBV29-1 to TRBJ1-3, with D possibly matching TRBD1 (5 bases). V lost 7 bases and J 4 bases, leaving 8 bases between the germline ends. This CDR3 is built from 11 residues. Germline CDR1 reads SQVTM; CDR2 reads ANQGSEA. DNA for the CDR3: TGCAGCGCGACAGTGGGAAACACCATATATTTT. Translated, it gives CSATVGNTIYF.

The V call is TRBV5-4, the J call TRBJ1-1; no reliable D call. The CDR3 totals 13 residues. Germline values: CDR1 SGHNT, CDR2 YYREEE (reference sequence). V was shortened by 2 bases and J by 4 bases, with 9 bases between the two germline ends. This CDR3 reads CASSFGQFTEAFF. The CDR3 DNA reads TGTGCCAGCAGCTTTGGCCAGTTCACTGAAGCTTTCTTT.

The chain uses TRBV5-6 and TRBJ2-7, with 10 nucleotides matching TRBD1. Germline V gives CDR1 SGHDT, CDR2 YYEEEE. The CDR3 is 15 amino acids. The V gene end was trimmed by 4 bases and the J gene end by 6 bases; junction bases not matched to a gene: 10. CDR3 in DNA: TGTGCCAGCAGCATGGACAGGGGGGCTTTTTCCGAGCAGTACTTC. This translates into CASSMDRGAFSEQYF.

The chain recombines TRBV2 with TRBJ2-3; D uncertain. CDR3 length: 11 amino acids. Germline V lookup: CDR1 SNHLY, CDR2 FYNNEI. V lost 9 bases and J lost 7, with 11 bases in between. The CDR3 nucleotides read TGTGCCAGTCGCGGTTTGTATACGCAGTATTTT. Protein product: CASRGLYTQYF.

This sequence joins TRBV5-6 and TRBJ1-1, with D possibly TRBD1 on 5 matching bases. The CDR3 totals 15 residues. Looked up from germline, CDR1 is SGHDT and CDR2 is YYEEEE. V lost 2 bases and J 6 bases, leaving 17 bases between the germline ends. In DNA form, the CDR3 reads TGTGCCAGCAGCTTTGCGGGGACCGGGAGCCCTGAAGCTTTCTTT. This encodes CASSFAGTGSPEAFF.

The chain is built from TRBV7-2 and TRBJ1-6, with D uncertain. V was pared by 1 base and J by 16 bases, with 17 bases between. This CDR3 comprises 14 residues. Per the germline V gene, CDR1 is SGHTA and CDR2 is FQGNSA. CDR3 in amino acids: CASSLDWAQDELHF. CDR3 in DNA: TGTGCCAGCAGCTTAGATTGGGCCCAGGATGAACTCCACTTT.